These 26 T cell receptor beta chains originate from one sample sequenced in a study of blood T cell repertoires in COVID-19 (dated by TCRdb to 2020 to 2022). The library was produced with the immunoSEQ multiplex PCR assay. Entries here come from immuneACCESS through TCRdb and include only in-frame sequences with V and J called. Some clones fail to appear in such tables; in the studies checked, an unresolved V gene covers under half of the shortfall, and the cause of the remainder is unknown. The sample data list about 97,000 clones, and around nine tenths of these were observed just once. The top ten hold just over 15% of the sample. The sequencing sample was made of peripheral blood. These receptors all come from a human donor in a cohort sampled during active COVID-19.

The chain combines TRBV5-1 with TRBJ1-6; TRBD1 matches at 8 bases. Germline CDR1 SGHRS, CDR2 YFSETQ. Trimming removed 0 bases from V and 1 base from J; junction bases left unmatched: 6. The length of the CDR3 is 18 residues. For the CDR3, the DNA is TGCGCCAGCAGCTTGGGTCGCGGACAGGGTTCCTATAATTCACCCCTCCACTTT. As protein: CASSLGRGQGSYNSPLHF.

This chain joins TRBV6-2 or TRBV6-3 and TRBJ2-7; 9 nucleotides match TRBD1. CDR1 is MNHEY and CDR2 is SVGEGT in the germline V gene. This CDR3 contains 15 residues. With V trimmed by 0 bases and J by 7 bases, 7 bases remained unmatched. CDR3 residues: CASSYSGTGFPEQYF. CDR3 DNA: TGTGCCAGCAGTTACTCAGGGACAGGGTTTCCAGAGCAGTACTTC.

DNA of the CDR3: TGTGCCAGCAGTCCCGACGGGGGGAGGGTGGTGGGCTTTTCACCCCTCCACTTT. Protein sequence: CASSPDGGRVVGFSPLHF. The chain uses TRBV5-4 and TRBJ1-6; TRBD1 might be the D (5 bases). CDR1 is SGHNT and CDR2 is YYREEE in the germline V gene (reference sequence). V gave up 5 bases and J gave up 9 bases, with 27 bases separating them. This CDR3 has 18 amino acids.

This clone was seen a handful of times. The chain combines TRBV4-2 with TRBJ1-5; D unresolved. Trimming left V 4 bases short and J 3 bases short, with 7 bases between. Looked up from germline, CDR1 is LGHNA and CDR2 is YNFKEQ. The CDR3 has 13 amino acids. The CDR3 nucleotides read TGTGCCAGCAGCCGATACAACAATCAGCCCCAGCATTTT. Translating it yields CASSRYNNQPQHF.

V usage is TRBV3-1 (or the pseudogene TRBV3-2) and J usage is TRBJ1-1; D unclear. Germline V CDR1 and CDR2: LGHDT, YNNKEL (reference sequence). The germline V and J ends were trimmed by 1 base and 0 bases, with 12 bases remaining between them. The CDR3 contains 16 residues. The CDR3 loop is CASSQGLSHVNTEAFF. For the CDR3, the DNA is TGTGCCAGCAGCCAAGGATTGTCACACGTGAACACTGAAGCTTTCTTT.

The rearrangement uses TRBV24-1 and TRBJ2-5; the match to TRBD1 covers 8 bases. The germline V gene encodes CDR1 KGHDR and CDR2 SFDVKD. This CDR3 comprises 16 residues. The trim removed 4 bases at V and 3 bases at J, leaving 9 bases unmatched. CDR3 region: CATSEPPGQEKETQYF. In DNA, the CDR3 is TGTGCCACCAGTGAACCACCGGGACAGGAAAAAGAGACCCAGTACTTC.

This chain joins TRBV4-3 and TRBJ1-2; 10 nucleotides align to TRBD1. Per germline, CDR1 LGHNA and CDR2 YSLEER. Losses at the gene ends were 0 bases for V and 4 bases for J; bases not matched to a gene: 14. This CDR3 comprises 19 residues. The DNA for the CDR3 is TGCGCCAGCAGCCAAGAATGGGGGACAGGGGCTCTATTGGCCTATGGCTACACCTTC. Translation gives CASSQEWGTGALLAYGYTF.

V usage is TRBV6-5 and J usage is TRBJ1-2, with D unresolved. This CDR3 is built from 15 residues. The V and J ends lost 7 bases and 4 bases respectively, with 19 bases between them. From germline, CDR1 is MNHEY and CDR2 SVGAGI. Here the CDR3 DNA reads TGTGCCAGCACCCCCAGGTTCGGGGATTCCTATGGCTACACCTTC. Protein product: CASTPRFGDSYGYTF.

V gene TRBV27 combines with J gene TRBJ2-7, with 9 bases that match TRBD2. Germline-derived CDR1 and CDR2 are MNHEY and SMNVEV (reference sequence). The ends lost 8 bases at V and 6 bases at J; junction bases unmatched: 11. This CDR3 is built from 14 residues. CDR3 in amino acids: CASAFSGSLSEQYF. The CDR3 DNA is TGTGCCAGCGCATTTAGCGGGAGTCTCTCCGAGCAGTACTTC.

The chain carries TRBV7-9 and TRBJ1-1; 8 nucleotides align to TRBD1. The J segment lost 6 bases and the V segment lost 3 bases, leaving 6 bases of the junction unmatched. CDR3 size: 14 residues. Germline V gives CDR1 SEHNR, CDR2 FQNEAQ (reference sequence). The CDR3 DNA follows: TGTGCCAGCAGCTTGACAGGGGAGTGGGCTGAAGCTTTCTTT. Its protein is CASSLTGEWAEAFF. Full variable domain (outside the CDR3, taken from reference TRBV7-9 and TRBJ1-1): DTGVSQNPRHKITKRGQNVTFRCDPISEHNRLYWYRQTLGQGPEFLTYFQNEAQLEKSRLLSDRFSAERPKGSFSTLEIQRTEQGDSAMYLCASSLTGEWAEAFFGQGTRLTVV.

The chain joins TRBV10-3 to TRBJ2-7; tentatively, D is TRBD1 (6 bases). Germline values: CDR1 ENHRY, CDR2 SYGVKD. Trimming cost V 5 bases and J 3 bases, with 14 bases left between them. This CDR3 has 14 amino acids. The CDR3 spells CAISPQGSVYEQYF. The CDR3 DNA is TGTGCCATCAGTCCACAGGGTAGCGTCTACGAGCAGTACTTC.

The J gene is TRBJ2-7, the V gene TRBV27; the D gene is possibly TRBD1 (5 bases). This CDR3 contains 13 residues. V lost 6 bases and J lost 6, with 15 bases in between. Germline V lookup: CDR1 MNHEY, CDR2 SMNVEV (reference sequence). The CDR3 coding sequence is TGTGCCAGCAGCTCGGACATGTCTGGCGAGCAGTACTTC. This codes for CASSSDMSGEQYF.

Only one count was recorded for this clone. The gene calls are TRBV4-3 and TRBJ2-6; TRBD2 might be the D (6 bases). Germline V gene data show CDR1 as LGHNA and CDR2 as YSLEER. Trimming left V 3 bases short and J 0 bases short, with 9 bases between. The CDR3 has 16 residues. The CDR3 here is CASSHPGSSGANVLTF. The DNA for the CDR3 is TGCGCCAGCAGCCACCCCGGGAGCTCTGGGGCCAACGTCCTGACTTTC.

The chain links TRBV7-6 to TRBJ1-2, with D possibly TRBD1 on 5 matching bases. The CDR3 is 13 residues long. V lost 4 bases, J lost 4 bases, and 10 bases lay in between. CDR1 and CDR2 from the germline V gene are SGHVS and FNYEAQ. The CDR3 sequence is CASSSTDGYGYTF. CDR3 in DNA: TGTGCCAGCAGCTCGACAGATGGCTATGGCTACACCTTC. Full variable domain (rest looked up from reference TRBV7-6 and TRBJ1-2): GAGVSQSPRYKVTKRGQDVALRCDPISGHVSLYWYRQALGQGPEFLTYFNYEAQQDKSGLPNDRFSAERPEGSISTLTIQRTEQRDSAMYRCASSSTDGYGYTFGSGTRLTVV.

V usage is TRBV12-3 or TRBV12-4 and J usage is TRBJ2-7, with a weak D call TRBD2 (5 bases). The V end lost 7 bases, the J end lost 5 bases, and 12 bases lay between the germline ends. This CDR3 contains 12 residues. This chain's CDR3 is CASTRTAHEQYF. Here the CDR3 DNA reads TGTGCCAGCACCAGGACTGCCCACGAGCAGTACTTC.

V gene TRBV5-1 combines with J gene TRBJ1-2, with 10 bases aligning to TRBD1. Germline loops: CDR1 SGHRS, CDR2 YFSETQ. J lost 4 bases, V lost 0 bases, and 3 bases had no gene match. The CDR3 extends over 15 amino acids. In DNA form, the CDR3 reads TGCGCCAGCAGCTTGGGAGGGACAGGGGTCTATGGCTACACCTTC. Protein product: CASSLGGTGVYGYTF.

V gene TRBV2 combines with J gene TRBJ2-5; 12 nucleotides line up with TRBD2. Per the germline V gene, CDR1 is SNHLY and CDR2 is FYNNEI. The J segment lost 9 bases and the V segment lost 6 bases, leaving 5 bases of the junction unmatched. The CDR3 totals 13 residues. The CDR3 region is CASSRTSGDAQYF. For the CDR3, the DNA is TGTGCCAGCAGCCGGACTAGCGGGGATGCCCAGTACTTC.

This chain connects TRBV13 to TRBJ1-1; perhaps TRBD1 as D (6 bases). This CDR3 is built from 15 residues. Germline CDR1 is PRHDT and CDR2 is FYEKMQ (reference sequence). The V end was cut by 5 bases, the J end by 4 bases, with 17 bases between. CDR3 protein: CASSHSTGRGTEAFF. The CDR3 coding sequence is TGTGCCAGCAGCCACTCAACAGGGAGGGGCACTGAAGCTTTCTTT.

V and J are TRBV9 and TRBJ1-3, with 10 bases identical to TRBD1. V gave up 2 bases and J gave up 6 bases; unmatched junction bases: 5. CDR3 length: 15 residues. Germline CDR1 and CDR2: SGDLS and YYNGEE. The CDR3 DNA sequence: TGTGCCAGCAGCGTTCTAGGACAGGGGGAAAACACCATATATTTT. It is translated as CASSVLGQGENTIYF.

The J gene is TRBJ2-2, the V gene TRBV5-4; 13 bases fit TRBD2. CDR3 length equals 16 residues. CDR1 is SGHNT and CDR2 is YYREEE in the germline V gene (reference sequence). V lost 4 bases, J lost 5 bases, and 5 bases stayed unmatched. The CDR3, as DNA: TGTGCCAGCAGCGGACTAGCGGGAGTCGGGACCGGGGAGCTGTTTTTT. This codes for CASSGLAGVGTGELFF. Filled out from reference TRBV5-4 and TRBJ2-2, the complete variable domain reads ETGVTQSPTHLIKTRGQQVTLRCSSQSGHNTVSWYQQALGQGPQFIFQYYREEENGRGNFPPRFSGLQFPNYSSELNVNALELDDSALYLCASSGLAGVGTGELFFGEGSRLTVL.

The chain combines TRBV7-9 with TRBJ1-1; the D is unclear. Trimming took off 4 bases at V and 6 bases at J, with 6 bases between the two ends. The V gene's germline CDR1 is SEHNR and CDR2 FQNEAQ (reference sequence). The CDR3 has 11 amino acids. CDR3 in amino acids: CASSSPAEAFF. DNA for the CDR3: TGTGCCAGCAGCTCCCCCGCTGAAGCTTTCTTT.

The chain couples TRBV18 to TRBJ2-3, with 8 bases fitting TRBD2. V shed 4 bases, J shed 3 bases, and the junction held 6 bases outside the gene matches. This CDR3 spans 15 amino acids. The germline gives CDR1 KGHSH, CDR2 LQKENI. The CDR3 nucleotides read TGTGCCAGCTCACGACTAGCGCTAGATACAGATACGCAGTATTTT. Amino acid sequence: CASSRLALDTDTQYF.

The gene calls are TRBV3-1 (or the pseudogene TRBV3-2) and TRBJ2-3; tentative D call: TRBD2 (6 bases). This CDR3 has 17 residues. Germline V gives CDR1 LGHDT, CDR2 YNNKEL (reference sequence). The V end lost 4 bases, the J end lost 5 bases, and 22 bases lay between the germline ends. CDR3 sequence (DNA): TGTGCCAGCAGCCTACCTACTAGCTCTACAACCCAAGATACGCAGTATTTT. Its translation is CASSLPTSSTTQDTQYF.

The chain uses TRBV18 and TRBJ1-2; D is ambiguous. Germline CDR1 is KGHSH and CDR2 is LQKENI. Trimming left V 3 bases short and J 1 base short, with 12 bases between. The CDR3 runs 15 residues. As DNA, the CDR3 is TGTGCCAGCTCACCCCTCGTAGTTGATAACTATGGCTACACCTTC. Amino acid sequence: CASSPLVVDNYGYTF.

The chain couples TRBV18 to TRBJ2-3, with 9 bases matching TRBD1. Per the germline V gene, CDR1 is KGHSH and CDR2 is LQKENI. The J segment lost 2 bases and the V segment lost 5 bases, leaving 8 bases of the junction unmatched. There are 16 residues in the CDR3. DNA of the CDR3: TGTGCCAGCTCAACTACAGGGGGCCGGGCCACAGATACGCAGTATTTT. It is translated as CASSTTGGRATDTQYF.

This rearrangement joins TRBV5-6 to TRBJ2-7, with 10 nucleotides matching TRBD1. Germline CDR1 and CDR2: SGHDT and YYEEEE. With V trimmed by 2 bases and J by 6 bases, 5 bases remained unmatched. The CDR3 spans 14 residues. The CDR3 DNA sequence: TGTGCCAGCAGCTTCAGGGACAGGGGTGGCGAGCAGTACTTC. It codes for CASSFRDRGGEQYF.